This T cell receptor beta chain was recorded in a study of T-cell reconstitution after alpha-beta-depleted transplantation in children. The germline gives CDR1 SQVTM, CDR2 ANQGSEA. The V gene lost 6 bases and the J gene lost 1 base, with 15 bases spanning the gap. CDR3 length equals 14 residues. Unique molecular identifiers were used in preparing the TCRbeta library. TCRdb called the PCR reads again in MiXCR, with one record for every CDR3 protein. The data contain about 260,000 distinct CDR3 sequences, under 9.5% of them seen just once; the ten biggest clones take up 6% to 7%. This clonotype has a count of ten or more.

This sequence originates from a male patient between 5 and 17 years old who had a stem cell transplant for acute lymphoblastic leukemia, so the T cells may come from the graft donor. Sample: PBMCs, mostly from graft donor cells, taken 180 days after TCRalphabeta/CD19-depleted stem cell transplant. The rearrangement joins TRBV29-1 to TRBJ1-1; D is unclear. As DNA, the CDR3 is TGCAGCGTGTGCGGCAGGTTGACGAACACTGAAGCTTTCTTT. Protein sequence: CSVCGRLTNTEAFF. Based on the CDR3 plus reference TRBV29-1 and TRBJ1-1, the full variable domain is SAVISQKPSRDICQRGTSLTIQCQVDSQVTMMFWYRQQPGQSLTLIATANQGSEATYESGFVIDKFPISRPNLTFSTLTVSNMSPEDSSIYLCSVCGRLTNTEAFFGQGTRLTVV.